The 28 T cell receptor beta chains given below trace back to one sample, sequenced in a study of T cells after yellow fever vaccination. One entry per CDR3 protein, called by TCRdb with MiXCR from the 5' RACE reads. The table records around 590,000 distinct CDR3 sequences, about 12% of them present only once. The source material was PBMCs, sampled on the day of the yellow fever booster vaccination. The source is a man aged 30 to 39 who received the YFV17D yellow fever vaccine.

This clonotype was recorded a few times. CDR3 DNA: TGCGCCAGCAGCCCCCTGGGGGGGGCCTACGAGCAGTACTTC. Its translation: CASSPLGGAYEQYF. The gene calls are TRBV5-1 and TRBJ2-7; 7 bases agree with TRBD2. The CDR3 runs 14 residues. Germline-derived CDR1 and CDR2 are SGHRS and YFSETQ. The J segment lost 2 bases and the V segment lost 4 bases, leaving 6 bases of the junction unmatched.

The rearrangement uses TRBV12-3 or TRBV12-4 and TRBJ2-2; the match to TRBD1 covers 8 bases. This CDR3 spans 16 amino acids. The V segment lost 3 bases and the J segment 8 bases; nucleotides outside the gene matches: 11. CDR3 sequence (DNA): TGTGCCAGCAGTTTCCGCAGGGGGCCTCTAGCTGGGGAGCTGTTTTTT. This gives the protein CASSFRRGPLAGELFF.

This sequence joins TRBV20-1 and TRBJ2-4; D not resolved. V lost 3 bases and J lost 1, with 10 bases in between. This CDR3 contains 14 residues. Per the germline V gene, CDR1 is DFQATT and CDR2 is SNEGSKA (reference sequence). In nucleotides, the CDR3 is TGCAGTGCTAGGACCGGGTTGGCCAAAAACATTCAGTACTTC. Encoded protein: CSARTGLAKNIQYF.

The chain combines TRBV2 with TRBJ2-1; D is possibly TRBD1 (6 bases). The CDR3 sequence is 15 residues long. Trimming stripped 8 bases from V and 3 bases from J, with 17 bases between. Germline lookup yields CDR1 SNHLY and CDR2 FYNNEI. Here the CDR3 reads CASVPQQGYYNEQFF. The CDR3 DNA is TGTGCCAGCGTGCCCCAACAGGGCTACTACAATGAGCAGTTCTTC.

This chain links TRBV5-1 with TRBJ2-5, with D perhaps TRBD2 (6 bases). The CDR3 covers 14 residues. CDR1 SGHRS and CDR2 YFSETQ come from the germline V gene. V lost 4 bases and J 9 bases, leaving 19 bases between the germline ends. As DNA, the CDR3 is TGCGCCAGCAGCCTGGGCGGGGACGGTGATGCCCAGTACTTC. Its translation is CASSLGGDGDAQYF. Full variable domain (remainder filled in from reference TRBV5-1 and TRBJ2-5): KAGVTQTPRYLIKTRGQQVTLSCSPISGHRSVSWYQQTPGQGLQFLFEYFSETQRNKGNFPGRFSGRQFSNSRSEMNVSTLELGDSALYLCASSLGGDGDAQYFGPGTRLLVL.

This clonotype was picked up a small number of times. This chain links TRBV3-1 with TRBJ1-5, with D possibly matching TRBD1 (5 bases). Trimming took off 8 bases at V and 3 bases at J, with 11 bases between the two ends. Per the germline V gene, CDR1 is LGHDT and CDR2 is YNNKEL (reference sequence). This CDR3 comprises 13 residues. CDR3 loop: CASGQFNNQPQHF. In DNA form, the CDR3 reads TGTGCCAGCGGACAATTCAACAATCAGCCCCAGCATTTT.

This clonotype turned up a few times. The chain has TRBV14 and TRBJ2-5, with unresolved D. Germline V CDR1 and CDR2: SGHDN, FVKESK. This CDR3 is 14 amino acids long. Trimming took 3 bases from V and 5 from J, leaving 13 bases between them. CDR3 coding DNA: TGTGCCAGCAGCCATCGACCCCGAGCCGAGACCCAGTACTTC. Its translation is CASSHRPRAETQYF.

This clonotype was detected only a few times. This chain links TRBV19 with TRBJ1-4; D unresolved. The CDR3 loop spans 15 amino acids. V was shortened by 3 bases and J by 5 bases, with 13 bases between the two germline ends. Germline CDR1 and CDR2: LNHDA and SQIVND (reference sequence). The CDR3 sequence is CASSMRHYPNEKLFF. In nucleotides, the CDR3 is TGTGCCAGTAGTATGAGGCATTACCCCAATGAAAAACTGTTTTTT.

There are many counts of this clonotype. The chain carries TRBV7-2 and TRBJ1-3; D call uncertain. The CDR3 length is 14 residues. Germline loops: CDR1 SGHTA, CDR2 FQGNSA. V was cut by 3 bases and J by 0 bases, with 6 bases left in between. CDR3 coding DNA: TGTGCCAGCAGCTTTACTTTCTCTGGAAACACCATATATTTT. Its protein product is CASSFTFSGNTIYF.

This clonotype showed up just a few times. The chain combines TRBV5-1 with TRBJ2-3, with 14 bases that match TRBD2. The CDR3 runs 16 residues. V shed 4 bases, J shed 4 bases, and the junction held 5 bases outside the gene matches. CDR1 SGHRS and CDR2 YFSETQ come from the germline V gene. For the CDR3, the DNA is TGCGCCAGCAGCCCACCGACTAGCGGGAGGGCAGATACGCAGTATTTT. Translation gives CASSPPTSGRADTQYF.

The chain carries TRBV15 and TRBJ2-5; 10 bases agree with TRBD2. There are 16 residues in the CDR3. V trimming: 1 base; J trimming: 5 bases; junction bases outside the gene matches: 7. The germline V gene has CDR1 LNHNV and CDR2 YYDKDF (reference sequence). DNA of the CDR3: TGTGCCACCAGCAGAGGGGTAGCGGGAGGTTCCGAGACCCAGTACTTC. Its translation: CATSRGVAGGSETQYF.

This clonotype was picked up a small number of times. The chain employs TRBV18 and TRBJ2-7, with TRBD2 identical over 9 bases. The CDR3 covers 17 residues. Germline CDR1 is KGHSH and CDR2 is LQKENI. The V gene end was trimmed by 3 bases and the J gene end by 4 bases; junction bases not matched to a gene: 13. Here the CDR3 reads CASSPAVLAGYGYEQYF. The CDR3 DNA reads TGTGCCAGCTCACCGGCCGTCCTAGCGGGATATGGGTACGAGCAGTACTTC.

This clonotype has more than one count but fewer than ten. At one of its ends the junction is not consistent with the germline gene, which may arise from a read error. This sequence joins TRBV20-1 and TRBJ2-5, with 12 bases fitting TRBD2. CDR3 length: 18 amino acids. Germline-derived CDR1 and CDR2 are DFQATT and SNEGSKA (reference sequence). The CDR3 loop reads CCARDSGSSGRARETQYF. For the CDR3, the DNA is TGCTGTGCTAGAGATTCAGGGTCTAGCGGGAGGGCCCGGGAGACCCAGTACTTC.

This clonotype was counted between two and nine times. The chain uses TRBV30 and TRBJ2-1, with TRBD2 matching 11 bases. The CDR3 has 15 residues. From germline, CDR1 is GTSNPN and CDR2 SVGIG (reference sequence). V shed 7 bases and J 3 bases; nucleotides not matched to a gene: 8. The DNA for the CDR3 is TGTGCCTTAACACCCACTAGCGGGGGCTACAATGAGCAGTTCTTC. Its protein is CALTPTSGGYNEQFF.

Only a few counts were recorded for this clonotype. Here the CDR3 DNA reads TGTGCCAGCAGCGCGGGCAAATCGAATGGCTACACCTTC. Amino acids: CASSAGKSNGYTF. The gene calls are TRBV5-6 and TRBJ1-2; no firm D call. Germline lookup yields CDR1 SGHDT and CDR2 YYEEEE. Trimming removed 4 bases at V and 6 bases at J, with 13 bases between. The CDR3 totals 13 residues.

Only a few counts were recorded for this clonotype. V gene TRBV12-3 or TRBV12-4 combines with J gene TRBJ1-6; 10 bases are shared with TRBD1. There are 16 residues in the CDR3. J gave up 7 bases and V 3 bases, and 6 bases lay outside the gene matches. The CDR3 DNA follows: TGTGCCAGCAGTTTTTCGGGACAGGGGCCGAATTCACCCCTCCACTTT. Amino acids: CASSFSGQGPNSPLHF.

The chain uses TRBV5-1 and TRBJ2-3; 12 bases align to TRBD2. The V gene's germline CDR1 is SGHRS and CDR2 YFSETQ. J was trimmed by 0 bases and V by 4 bases; bases with no gene match: 3. This CDR3 has 16 residues. CDR3 sequence: CASSPTSGGSTDTQYF. As DNA, the CDR3 is TGCGCCAGCAGCCCAACTAGCGGGGGGAGCACAGATACGCAGTATTTT.

V gene TRBV10-3 combines with J gene TRBJ2-7; 9 bases line up with TRBD2. This CDR3 region has 16 residues. J was trimmed by 0 bases and V by 4 bases; bases with no gene match: 7. Germline CDR1 reads ENHRY; CDR2 reads SYGVKD. CDR3: CAISASLAGSSYEQYF. The CDR3 nucleotides read TGTGCCATCAGTGCGTCGCTAGCGGGGAGCTCCTACGAGCAGTACTTC.

The sample holds many counts of this clonotype. This sequence joins TRBV11-2 and TRBJ2-7, with 8 positions matching TRBD2. The CDR3 sequence is 14 residues long. Germline values: CDR1 SGHAT, CDR2 FQNNGV. With 4 bases clipped from V and 6 bases from J, the junction kept 8 bases outside the gene matches. CDR3 protein: CASSSTGGGSEQYF. The CDR3 nucleotides are TGTGCCAGCAGCTCTACGGGAGGGGGATCCGAGCAGTACTTC.

The chain employs TRBV30 and TRBJ2-1; D remains ambiguous. There are 13 residues in the CDR3. V lost 5 bases, J lost 4 bases, and 12 bases lay in between. The V gene's germline CDR1 is GTSNPN and CDR2 SVGIG (reference sequence). The DNA of the CDR3 is TGTGCCTGGGCAAGGTCTGATTACAATGAGCAGTTCTTC. Translated, it gives CAWARSDYNEQFF.

This clonotype was counted a few times. CDR3 nucleotides: TGCAGTGCTACTACTAGTCATGCGCAGTATTTT. This gives the protein CSATTSHAQYF. V usage is TRBV20-1 and J usage is TRBJ2-3; the D gene is possibly TRBD2 (5 bases). V was trimmed by 4 bases and J by 10 bases, leaving 12 bases between them. The germline V gene encodes CDR1 DFQATT and CDR2 SNEGSKA (reference sequence). CDR3 size: 11 residues.

The table lists this clonotype with a few counts. This chain connects TRBV18 to TRBJ2-7; D uncertain. V was cut by 4 bases and J by 6 bases, with 10 bases left in between. Germline CDR1 is KGHSH and CDR2 is LQKENI. The CDR3 spans 12 residues. CDR3 sequence reads: CASSRMGSEQYF. CDR3 nucleotides: TGTGCCAGCTCACGGATGGGTAGCGAGCAGTACTTC.

In its sample, this clonotype was seen many times. The chain combines TRBV6-2 or TRBV6-3 with TRBJ2-1; the D is unclear. The germline V gene has CDR1 MNHEY and CDR2 SVGEGT. With 2 bases removed from V and 4 bases from J, the gap between germline ends came to 15 bases. This CDR3 is 16 amino acids long. DNA for the CDR3: TGTGCCAGCAGTTACCGTCCAGCGCTAAGGTACAATGAGCAGTTCTTC. Protein product: CASSYRPALRYNEQFF.

This clonotype was observed a few times. V and J are TRBV5-1 and TRBJ2-5, with TRBD2 identical over 10 bases. Germline V gene sequence: CDR1 SGHRS, CDR2 YFSETQ. With V trimmed by 7 bases and J by 1 base, 4 bases remained unmatched. This CDR3 is built from 14 residues. CDR3 in amino acids: CASGLAERQETQYF. CDR3 in DNA: TGCGCCAGCGGACTAGCGGAGCGCCAAGAGACCCAGTACTTC.

The rearrangement joins TRBV20-1 to TRBJ2-1; 8 positions match TRBD2. The CDR3 length is 12 residues. Germline loops: CDR1 DFQATT, CDR2 SNEGSKA (reference sequence). V shed 8 bases and J 1 base; nucleotides not matched to a gene: 1. CDR3 DNA sequence: TGCAGTCAGCGGGAGTCCTACAATGAGCAGTTCTTC. Translated: CSQRESYNEQFF.

The table lists this clonotype with many counts. The J gene is TRBJ2-5, the V gene TRBV5-4, with a possible D match to TRBD2 (7 bases). The ends were cut back, 0 bases at V and 3 bases at J, with 15 bases in the middle. CDR1 and CDR2 (germline): SGHNT, YYREEE (reference sequence). This CDR3 is built from 16 residues. The CDR3 sequence is CASSLAAGAGEETQYF. CDR3 DNA sequence: TGTGCCAGCAGCTTGGCTGCGGGGGCAGGGGAAGAGACCCAGTACTTC. Combining the CDR3 with reference TRBV5-4 and TRBJ2-5 gives the whole variable domain ETGVTQSPTHLIKTRGQQVTLRCSSQSGHNTVSWYQQALGQGPQFIFQYYREEENGRGNFPPRFSGLQFPNYSSELNVNALELDDSALYLCASSLAAGAGEETQYFGPGTRLLVL.

This clonotype was recorded a few times. V usage is TRBV11-2 and J usage is TRBJ1-1; TRBD1 matches 7 bases. The junction had 7 bases not matched to a gene; V was cut back by 4 bases and J by 2 bases. This CDR3 region has 15 residues. The germline CDR1 and CDR2 sequences are SGHAT and FQNNGV. As DNA, the CDR3 is TGTGCCAGCAGCTCCCAGGGGGGCGGAAACACTGAAGCTTTCTTT. Translation: CASSSQGGGNTEAFF.

In this sample, this clonotype turned up a few times. The chain links TRBV27 to TRBJ2-7; D is unclear. The CDR3 loop spans 14 amino acids. CDR1 and CDR2 (germline): MNHEY, SMNVEV (reference sequence). Trimming removed 8 bases from V and 4 bases from J, with 18 bases in between. The CDR3 region has the DNA TGTGCCAGCGGAATGAGGTCAGCAAAATACGAGCAGTACTTC. Its protein is CASGMRSAKYEQYF.